Below, 11 T cell receptor beta chains from the same sample are listed, as sequenced in a study of siplizumab effects on memory and regulatory T cells. TCRdb's copy holds only in-frame clones and misses some; the assay was immunoSEQ multiplex PCR. The data hold around 72,000 clones, with about 89% observed a single time. Material for sequencing was CD8+ T cells sorted from blood. The receptors were sampled from a human donor in good health.

The chain recombines TRBV4-1 with TRBJ2-7; 10 bases are a match to TRBD1. This CDR3 has 14 residues. V was pared by 3 bases and J by 5 bases, with 4 bases of the junction left unmatched. Germline CDR1 is MGHRA and CDR2 is YSYEKL. CDR3 in DNA: TGCGCCAGCAGCCACCTGGGACAGGGGAACGAGCAGTACTTC. It is translated as CASSHLGQGNEQYF.

In this sample, this clone turned up once. The rearrangement uses TRBV2 and TRBJ2-2; the D gene is possibly TRBD1 (5 bases). Germline values: CDR1 SNHLY, CDR2 FYNNEI. The length of the CDR3 is 16 residues. Between the trimmed V and J ends, which lost 6 bases and 0 bases, there was a span of 14 bases. CDR3 DNA sequence: TGTGCCAGCAGCTACCAACAGGATTCGAACACCGGGGAGCTGTTTTTT. As protein: CASSYQQDSNTGELFF.

This clone was detected only once. This sequence joins TRBV7-2 and TRBJ2-7; 9 nucleotides agree with TRBD2. Germline V CDR1 and CDR2: SGHTA, FQGNSA. The CDR3 runs 19 residues. With V trimmed by 8 bases and J by 2 bases, 22 bases remained unmatched. The DNA of the CDR3 is TGTGCCAGCTACTTCCTCGGTAGGGAGCGGGAGGTTCCTACCTACGAGCAGTACTTC. This sequence encodes CASYFLGREREVPTYEQYF.

The chain recombines TRBV13 with TRBJ2-7; TRBD2 aligns across 14 bases. The ends lost 3 bases at V and 3 bases at J; junction bases unmatched: 1. The CDR3 is 15 amino acids. CDR1 is PRHDT and CDR2 is FYEKMQ in the germline V gene (reference sequence). CDR3 DNA sequence: TGTGCCAGCAGCTTGGGACTAGCGGGGGACTACGAGCAGTACTTC. Protein product: CASSLGLAGDYEQYF.

The genes are TRBV9 and TRBJ2-3; 7 bases fit TRBD1. V shed 3 bases and J 4 bases; nucleotides not matched to a gene: 2. The CDR3 totals 13 residues. In germline, CDR1 is SGDLS, CDR2 YYNGEE. Here the CDR3 reads CASSGQGPDTQYF. Written as DNA, the CDR3 is TGTGCCAGCAGCGGACAGGGCCCAGATACGCAGTATTTT. The full variable domain, in which reference TRBV9 and TRBJ2-3 provide the parts outside the CDR3, is DSGVTQTPKHLITATGQRVTLRCSPRSGDLSVYWYQQSLDQGLQFLIQYYNGEERAKGNILERFSAQQFPDLHSELNLSSLELGDSALYFCASSGQGPDTQYFGPGTRLTVL.

The chain employs TRBV7-9 and TRBJ2-7; D uncertain. CDR1 SEHNR and CDR2 FQNEAQ come from the germline V gene (reference sequence). The CDR3 sequence is 14 residues long. Trimming left V 0 bases short and J 1 base short, with 7 bases between. Written as DNA, the CDR3 is TGTGCCAGCAGCTTAGCGGGCAGGTCCTACGAGCAGTACTTC. Translated, it gives CASSLAGRSYEQYF.

This clone was seen a handful of times. This chain uses TRBV7-6 with TRBJ2-7, with 8 bases that match TRBD1. Germline-derived CDR1 and CDR2 are SGHVS and FNYEAQ. After removal of 3 bases from V and 0 bases from J, the junction contained 1 base not matched to a gene. The CDR3 consists of 14 residues. CDR3 bases: TGTGCCAGCAGCTTTGGGACAGGCTCCTACGAGCAGTACTTC. It yields the protein CASSFGTGSYEQYF.

The chain is built from TRBV7-9 and TRBJ2-1; no reliable D call. The germline V and J ends were trimmed by 4 bases and 1 base, with 11 bases remaining between them. The CDR3 runs 15 residues. The germline V gene has CDR1 SEHNR and CDR2 FQNEAQ (reference sequence). CDR3 residues: CASSSYDDSYNEQFF. The CDR3 region has the DNA TGTGCCAGCAGCTCGTACGATGATTCCTACAATGAGCAGTTCTTC.

J is TRBJ1-1 and V is TRBV27; 7 bases match TRBD1. Trimming removed 5 bases from V and 6 bases from J; junction bases left unmatched: 12. Germline V gene data show CDR1 as MNHEY and CDR2 as SMNVEV (reference sequence). This CDR3 is 15 amino acids long. The CDR3 loop is CASSPHTQGRPEAFF. As DNA, the CDR3 is TGTGCCAGCAGTCCCCACACACAGGGGAGGCCTGAAGCTTTCTTT.

The chain combines TRBV18 with TRBJ2-7; 11 bases are a match to TRBD2. The trim removed 8 bases at V and 0 bases at J, leaving 9 bases unmatched. From germline, CDR1 is KGHSH and CDR2 LQKENI. The CDR3 is 16 residues long. The CDR3 here is CASAPSSGGLSYEQYF. CDR3 bases: TGTGCCAGCGCCCCCTCTAGCGGGGGGCTCTCCTACGAGCAGTACTTC.

The sample holds a few counts of this clone. The V gene is TRBV27, the J gene TRBJ2-7; D might be TRBD1 (7 bases). With 4 bases removed from V and 3 bases from J, the gap between germline ends came to 13 bases. The CDR3 covers 14 residues. Germline V gene sequence: CDR1 MNHEY, CDR2 SMNVEV (reference sequence). CDR3 sequence reads: CASSWSQGGYEQYF. The CDR3 coding sequence is TGTGCCAGCAGTTGGAGCCAGGGGGGCTACGAGCAGTACTTC.